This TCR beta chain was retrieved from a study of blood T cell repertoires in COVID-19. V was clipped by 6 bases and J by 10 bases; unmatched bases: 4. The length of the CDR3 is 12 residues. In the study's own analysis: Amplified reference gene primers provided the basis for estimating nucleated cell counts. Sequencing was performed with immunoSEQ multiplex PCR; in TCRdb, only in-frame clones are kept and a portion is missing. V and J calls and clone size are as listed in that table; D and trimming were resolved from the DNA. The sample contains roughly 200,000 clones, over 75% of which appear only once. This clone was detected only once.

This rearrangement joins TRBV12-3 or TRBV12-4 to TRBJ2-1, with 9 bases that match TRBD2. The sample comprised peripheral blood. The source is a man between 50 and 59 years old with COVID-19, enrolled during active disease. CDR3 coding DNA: TGTGCCAGCAGAACCGGACTAGCGGAGCAGTTCTTC. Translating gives CASRTGLAEQFF.